The next 8 T cell receptor beta chains were all read from a single sample in a study of breast tumors, draining lymph nodes, adjacent tissues. MiXCR, applied by TCRdb to the multiplex PCR reads, yields one record per CDR3 protein. Among fewer than 200,000 distinct CDR3 sequences listed, 30% to 35% were seen once. Axillary draining lymph nodes of breast cancer patients supplied the node samples. What was sequenced was axillary lymph node tissue. The source of these receptors is a female donor with breast cancer. Some clones in this sample may be carry-over from other donors' samples.

V and J are TRBV12-5 and TRBJ1-5; D remains unclear. This CDR3 comprises 16 residues. V lost 3 bases, J lost 0 bases, and 12 bases lay in between. Looked up from germline, CDR1 is LGHNT and CDR2 is FRNRAP. CDR3 bases: TGTGCTAGTGGTTTTAGTGCGTCGGATAGCAATCAGCCCCAGCATTTT. It encodes CASGFSASDSNQPQHF.

This clonotype was found a few times. A much larger clone lies one base from this, so it may be a read error. This sequence joins TRBV7-3 and TRBJ2-3; D possibly matches TRBD1 or TRBD2 (5 bases each). From germline, CDR1 is SGHTA and CDR2 FQGTGA. The CDR3 is made up of 17 amino acids. The CDR3 is CASSLFGTAGRTDPQYF. CDR3 nucleotides: TGTGCCAGCAGCTTATTTGGGACCGCGGGCCGCACAGATCCGCAGTATTTT. Together with reference TRBV7-3 and TRBJ2-3, the CDR3 gives the full variable domain: GAGVSQTPSNKVTEKGKYVELRCDPISGHTALYWYRQSLGQGPEFLIYFQGTGAADDSGLPNDRFFAVRPEGSVSTLKIQRTERGDSAVYLCASSLFGTAGRTDPQYFGPGTRLTVL.

Note on this clonotype: A read error is possible here, since a much larger clone lies one base away. The rearrangement links TRBV7-9 to TRBJ1-3; tentative D call: TRBD1 (5 bases). Trimming took 1 base from V and 6 from J, leaving 13 bases between them. The CDR3 is 15 residues long. From germline, CDR1 is SEHNR and CDR2 FQNEAQ (reference sequence). The CDR3 nucleotides read TGTGCCAGCAGCTTAGGTGGGACCTCCGCAAACACCATATATTTT. Protein sequence: CASSLGGTSANTIYF.

The table lists this clonotype with many counts. The chain is built from TRBV9 and TRBJ1-5; D is perhaps TRBD1 (5 bases). Germline lookup yields CDR1 SGDLS and CDR2 YYNGEE. This CDR3 region has 15 residues. Trimming stripped 0 bases from V and 1 base from J, with 8 bases between. The CDR3 loop reads CASSVGGESNQPQHF. The CDR3 coding sequence is TGTGCCAGCAGCGTAGGAGGGGAAAGCAATCAGCCCCAGCATTTT.

A note on this clonotype: A much bigger clone sits one base away, suggesting this may be a read error. This chain connects TRBV4-1 to TRBJ2-7; D possibly matches TRBD1 or TRBD2 (5 bases each). The length of the CDR3 is 15 residues. Germline lookup yields CDR1 MGHRA and CDR2 YSYEKL. Between the trimmed V and J ends, which lost 4 bases and 5 bases, there was a span of 18 bases. CDR3 nucleotides: TGCGCCAGCAGCCTAAACCCGGACGGGACCCACGAGCAGTACTTC. Its protein product is CASSLNPDGTHEQYF.

This clonotype showed up many times. The V call is TRBV3-1, the J call TRBJ1-2; 10 bases agree with TRBD1. The CDR3 is 14 residues long. Unmatched junction bases numbered 3, after V lost 4 bases and J lost 4 bases. Per germline, CDR1 LGHDT and CDR2 YNNKEL (reference sequence). The CDR3 nucleotides read TGTGCCAGCAGCCTAGGGACAGGGGCCTATGGCTACACCTTC. Translated, it gives CASSLGTGAYGYTF.

The chain recombines TRBV4-2 with TRBJ2-1, with 10 bases lining up with TRBD2. This CDR3 is built from 18 residues. Looked up from germline, CDR1 is LGHNA and CDR2 is YNFKEQ. The J segment lost 5 bases and the V segment lost 0 bases, leaving 10 bases of the junction unmatched. CDR3 bases: TGTGCCAGCAGCCAAGACTCGGACGGGACTAGCGATCACAATGAGCAGTTCTTC. Amino acid sequence: CASSQDSDGTSDHNEQFF.

This clonotype appeared many times. V is TRBV12-3 or TRBV12-4 and J is TRBJ2-7, with 10 bases matching TRBD2. The V and J ends lost 3 bases and 5 bases, in that order; junction bases with no gene match: 10. CDR3 length: 16 residues. This CDR3 is CASSFQPGLAIHEQYF. For the CDR3, the DNA is TGTGCCAGCAGTTTCCAACCGGGACTAGCGATACACGAGCAGTACTTC.